The T cell receptor beta chain under discussion was sequenced for a study of STAT3 mutations in large granular lymphocyte leukemia. Study background: Approximately 40% of treated T-LGLL patients showed hematologic response to immunosuppression. Study-level results: In T-cell large granular lymphocyte leukemia, about half of patients showed multiple immunodominant subclonotypes.

Method: immunoSEQ multiplex PCR; TCRdb's copy keeps in-frame clones and lacks some. Of some 28,000 clones listed, over 65% were seen once; the top ten hold 30%. V was shortened by 4 bases and J by 3 bases, with 20 bases between the two germline ends. Germline lookup yields CDR1 SGDLS and CDR2 YYNGEE. This CDR3 has 17 residues. Regarding this clone: Antigen: not known.

The chain has TRBV9 and TRBJ2-1; weak D call: TRBD2 (6 bases). The receptor was isolated from a woman in her forties or fifties with T-cell large granular lymphocyte leukemia. Some clones in this sample may be carry-over from other donors' samples. The sample comprised peripheral blood mononuclear cells. The CDR3 nucleotides are TGTGCCAGCAGCCGCGGTCGGGGCGGGATGATCTACAATGAGCAGTTCTTC. This gives the protein CASSRGRGGMIYNEQFF.